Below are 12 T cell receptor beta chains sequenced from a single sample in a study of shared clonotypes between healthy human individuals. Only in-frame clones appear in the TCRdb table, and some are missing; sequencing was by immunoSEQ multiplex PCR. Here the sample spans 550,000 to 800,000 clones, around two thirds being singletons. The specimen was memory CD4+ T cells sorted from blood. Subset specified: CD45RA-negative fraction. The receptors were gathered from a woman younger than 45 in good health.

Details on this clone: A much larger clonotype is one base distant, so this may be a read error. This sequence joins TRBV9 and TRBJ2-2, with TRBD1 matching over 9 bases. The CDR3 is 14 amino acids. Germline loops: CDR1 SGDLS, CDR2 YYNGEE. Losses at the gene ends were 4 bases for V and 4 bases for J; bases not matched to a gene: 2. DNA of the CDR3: TGTGCCAGCAGCCTGGGACAGGGCACCGGGGAGCTGTTTTTT. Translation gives CASSLGQGTGELFF.

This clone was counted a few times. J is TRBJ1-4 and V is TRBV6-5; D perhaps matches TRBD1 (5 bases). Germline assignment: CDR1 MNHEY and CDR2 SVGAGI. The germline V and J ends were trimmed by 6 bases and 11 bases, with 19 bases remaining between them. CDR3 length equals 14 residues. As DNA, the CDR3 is TGTGCCAGCAGCCCTTCTTACGAGGGGTCGAAACTGTTTTTT. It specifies CASSPSYEGSKLFF.

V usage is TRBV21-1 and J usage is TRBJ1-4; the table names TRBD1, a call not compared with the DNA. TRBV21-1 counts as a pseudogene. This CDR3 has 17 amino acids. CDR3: CASSNGPGQALDGKLFF. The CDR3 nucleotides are TGTGCCAGCAGCAATGGCCCGGGACAGGCCCTGGACGGGAAACTGTTTTTT.

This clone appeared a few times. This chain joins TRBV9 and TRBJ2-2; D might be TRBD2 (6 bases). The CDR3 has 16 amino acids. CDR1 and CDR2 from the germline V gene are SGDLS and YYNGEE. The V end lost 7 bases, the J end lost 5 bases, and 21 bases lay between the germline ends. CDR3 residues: CASGLTGTFQTGELFF. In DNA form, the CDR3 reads TGTGCCAGCGGCTTAACCGGGACTTTCCAAACCGGGGAGCTGTTTTTT.

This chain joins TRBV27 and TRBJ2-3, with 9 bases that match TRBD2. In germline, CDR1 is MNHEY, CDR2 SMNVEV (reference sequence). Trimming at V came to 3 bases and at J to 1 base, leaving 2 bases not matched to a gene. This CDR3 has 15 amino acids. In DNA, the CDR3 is TGTGCCAGCAGTTTCCGCGGGAGGGGCACAGATACGCAGTATTTT. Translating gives CASSFRGRGTDTQYF.

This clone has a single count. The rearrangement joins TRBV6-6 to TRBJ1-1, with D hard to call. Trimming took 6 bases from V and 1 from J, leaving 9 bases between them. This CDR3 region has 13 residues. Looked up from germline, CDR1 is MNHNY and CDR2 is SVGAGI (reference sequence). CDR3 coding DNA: TGTGCCAGCAGCCTTGTCCCGAACACTGAAGCTTTCTTT. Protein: CASSLVPNTEAFF.

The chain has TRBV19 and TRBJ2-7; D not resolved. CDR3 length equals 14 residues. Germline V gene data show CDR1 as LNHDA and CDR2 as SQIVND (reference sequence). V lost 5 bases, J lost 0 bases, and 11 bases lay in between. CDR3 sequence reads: CASSLTESSYEQYF. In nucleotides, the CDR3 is TGTGCCAGTAGTCTAACAGAGAGCTCCTACGAGCAGTACTTC.

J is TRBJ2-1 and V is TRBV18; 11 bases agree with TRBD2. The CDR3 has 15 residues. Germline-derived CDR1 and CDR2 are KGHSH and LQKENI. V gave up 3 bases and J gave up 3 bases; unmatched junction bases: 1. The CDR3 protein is CASSPTSGSYNEQFF. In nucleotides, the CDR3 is TGTGCCAGCTCACCCACTAGCGGGAGCTACAATGAGCAGTTCTTC.

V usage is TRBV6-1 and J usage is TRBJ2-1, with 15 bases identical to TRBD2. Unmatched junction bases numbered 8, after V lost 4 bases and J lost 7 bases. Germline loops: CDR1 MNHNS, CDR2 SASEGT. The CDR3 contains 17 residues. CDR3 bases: TGTGCCAGCAGTGCCCCGGGACTAGCGGGAGGTTCTAATGAGCAGTTCTTC. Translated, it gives CASSAPGLAGGSNEQFF.

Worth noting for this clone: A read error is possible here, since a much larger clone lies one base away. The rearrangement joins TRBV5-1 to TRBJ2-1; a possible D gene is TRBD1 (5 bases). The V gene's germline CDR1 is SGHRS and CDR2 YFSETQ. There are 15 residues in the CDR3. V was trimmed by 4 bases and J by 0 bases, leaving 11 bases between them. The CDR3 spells CASSADTSSYNEQFF. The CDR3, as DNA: TGCGCCAGCAGCGCGGACACGAGCTCCTACAATGAGCAGTTCTTC.

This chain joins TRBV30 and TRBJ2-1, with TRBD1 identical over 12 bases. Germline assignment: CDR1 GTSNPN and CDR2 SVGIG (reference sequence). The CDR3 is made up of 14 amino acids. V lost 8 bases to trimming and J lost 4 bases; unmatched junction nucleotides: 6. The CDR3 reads CAGRDRGLYNEQFF. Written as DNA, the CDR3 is TGTGCCGGCCGGGACAGGGGGCTTTACAATGAGCAGTTCTTC.

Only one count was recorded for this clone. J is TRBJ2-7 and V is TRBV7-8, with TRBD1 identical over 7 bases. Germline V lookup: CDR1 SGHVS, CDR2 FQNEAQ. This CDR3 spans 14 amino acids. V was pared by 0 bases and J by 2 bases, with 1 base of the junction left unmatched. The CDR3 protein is CASSLAGTAYEQYF. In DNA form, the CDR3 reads TGTGCCAGCAGCTTAGCCGGGACAGCCTACGAGCAGTACTTC.